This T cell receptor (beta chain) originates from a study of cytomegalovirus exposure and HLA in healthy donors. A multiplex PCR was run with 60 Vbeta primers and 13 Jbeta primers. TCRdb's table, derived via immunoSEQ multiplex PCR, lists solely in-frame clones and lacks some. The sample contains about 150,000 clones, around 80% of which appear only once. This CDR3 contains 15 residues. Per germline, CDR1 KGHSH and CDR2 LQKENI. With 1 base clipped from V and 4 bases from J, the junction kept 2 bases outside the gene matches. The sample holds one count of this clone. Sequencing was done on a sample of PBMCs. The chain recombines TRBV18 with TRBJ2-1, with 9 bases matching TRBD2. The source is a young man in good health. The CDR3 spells CASSPRSGSYNEQFF. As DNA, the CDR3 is TGTGCCAGCTCACCACGTAGCGGGAGTTACAATGAGCAGTTCTTC.